This TCR beta chain was captured in a study of blood T cell repertoires in COVID-19. About the study: Italy, Spain and the United States were the sources of the convalescent and acute COVID-19 samples.

Some clones are missing from TCRdb's copy, which holds only in-frame ones; the method was immunoSEQ multiplex PCR. The repertoire holds 400,000 to 550,000 clones, with 85% to 90% as singletons. Germline trimming cut 5 bases from V and 1 base from J; bases unmatched to any gene: 7. The CDR3 is made up of 15 amino acids. Germline CDR1 is SGHRS and CDR2 is YFSETQ. This rearrangement joins TRBV5-1 to TRBJ2-5; 8 positions agree with TRBD1. Sequencing was performed on peripheral blood. The sequence came from a woman in her twenties or thirties with acute or convalescent COVID-19. The DNA of the CDR3 is TGCGCCAGCAGTCCCCCGGGACAGGCCCAAGAGACCCAGTACTTC. Its translation: CASSPPGQAQETQYF.